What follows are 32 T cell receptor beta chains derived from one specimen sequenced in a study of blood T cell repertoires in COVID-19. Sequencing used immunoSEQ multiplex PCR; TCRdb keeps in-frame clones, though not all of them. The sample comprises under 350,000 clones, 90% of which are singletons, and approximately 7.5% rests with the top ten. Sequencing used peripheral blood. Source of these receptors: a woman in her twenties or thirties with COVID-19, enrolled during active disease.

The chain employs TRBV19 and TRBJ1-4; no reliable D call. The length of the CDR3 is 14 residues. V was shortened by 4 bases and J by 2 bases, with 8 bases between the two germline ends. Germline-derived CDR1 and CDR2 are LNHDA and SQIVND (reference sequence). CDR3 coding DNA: TGTGCCAGTAGTACGACAAACACTAATGAAAAACTGTTTTTT. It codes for CASSTTNTNEKLFF.

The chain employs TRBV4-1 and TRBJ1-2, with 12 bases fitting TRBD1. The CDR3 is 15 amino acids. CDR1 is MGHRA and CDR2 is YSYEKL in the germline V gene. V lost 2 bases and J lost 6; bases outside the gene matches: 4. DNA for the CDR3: TGCGCCAGCAGCCAACCGGGACAGGGGGCTGATGGCTACACCTTC. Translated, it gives CASSQPGQGADGYTF.

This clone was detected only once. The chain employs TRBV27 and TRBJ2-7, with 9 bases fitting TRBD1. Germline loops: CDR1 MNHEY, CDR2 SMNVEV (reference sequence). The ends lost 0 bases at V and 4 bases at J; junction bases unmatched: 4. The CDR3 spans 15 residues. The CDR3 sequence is CASSLSIDRGYEQYF. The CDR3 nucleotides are TGTGCCAGCAGTTTATCGATAGACAGGGGGTACGAGCAGTACTTC.

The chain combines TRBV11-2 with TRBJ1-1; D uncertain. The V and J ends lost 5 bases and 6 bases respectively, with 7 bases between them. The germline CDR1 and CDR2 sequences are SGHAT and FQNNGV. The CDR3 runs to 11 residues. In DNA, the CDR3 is TGTGCCAGCAGCAGGAGATCTGAAGCTTTCTTT. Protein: CASSRRSEAFF.

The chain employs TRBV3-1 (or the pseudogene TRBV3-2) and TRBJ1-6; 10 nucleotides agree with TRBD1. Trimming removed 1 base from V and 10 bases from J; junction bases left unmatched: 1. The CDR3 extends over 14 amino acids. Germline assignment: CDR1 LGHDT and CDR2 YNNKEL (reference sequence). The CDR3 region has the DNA TGTGCCAGCAGCCAAGGGACAGGGGGATCACCCCTCCACTTT. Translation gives CASSQGTGGSPLHF.

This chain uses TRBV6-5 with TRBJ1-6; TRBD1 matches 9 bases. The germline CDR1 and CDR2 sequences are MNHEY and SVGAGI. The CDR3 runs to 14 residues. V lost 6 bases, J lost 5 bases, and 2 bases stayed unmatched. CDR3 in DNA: TGTGCCAGCAGGGGGACAGGGAATAATTCACCCCTCCACTTT. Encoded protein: CASRGTGNNSPLHF.

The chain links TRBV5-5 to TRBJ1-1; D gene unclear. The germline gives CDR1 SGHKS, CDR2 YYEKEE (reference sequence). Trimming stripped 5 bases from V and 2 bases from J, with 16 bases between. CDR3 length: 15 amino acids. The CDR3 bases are TGTGCCAGCAGTAACCGACATACGGCCAACACTGAAGCTTTCTTT. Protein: CASSNRHTANTEAFF.

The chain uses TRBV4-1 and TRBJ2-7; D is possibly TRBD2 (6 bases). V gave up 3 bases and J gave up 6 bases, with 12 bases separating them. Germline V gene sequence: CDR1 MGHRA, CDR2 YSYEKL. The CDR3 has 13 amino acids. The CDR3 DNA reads TGCGCCAGCAGCCAGGTCGTGGGGGGCGAGCAGTACTTC. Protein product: CASSQVVGGEQYF.

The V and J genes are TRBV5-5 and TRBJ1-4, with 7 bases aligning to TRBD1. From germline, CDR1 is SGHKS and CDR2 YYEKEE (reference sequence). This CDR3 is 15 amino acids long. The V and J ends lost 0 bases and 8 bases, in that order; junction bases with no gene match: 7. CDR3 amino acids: CASSLVGRGDEKLFF. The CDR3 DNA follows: TGTGCCAGCAGCTTGGTCGGCAGGGGGGACGAAAAACTGTTTTTT. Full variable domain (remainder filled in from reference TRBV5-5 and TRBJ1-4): DAGVTQSPTHLIKTRGQQVTLRCSPISGHKSVSWYQQVLGQGPQFIFQYYEKEERGRGNFPDRFSARQFPNYSSELNVNALLLGDSALYLCASSLVGRGDEKLFFGSGTQLSVL.

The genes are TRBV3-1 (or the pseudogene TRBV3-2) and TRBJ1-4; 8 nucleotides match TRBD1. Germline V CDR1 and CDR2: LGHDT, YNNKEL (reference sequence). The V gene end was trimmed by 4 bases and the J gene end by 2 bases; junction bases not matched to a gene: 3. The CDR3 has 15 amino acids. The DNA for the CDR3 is TGTGCCAGCAGCCGTTACAGGGGGACTAATGAAAAACTGTTTTTT. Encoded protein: CASSRYRGTNEKLFF.

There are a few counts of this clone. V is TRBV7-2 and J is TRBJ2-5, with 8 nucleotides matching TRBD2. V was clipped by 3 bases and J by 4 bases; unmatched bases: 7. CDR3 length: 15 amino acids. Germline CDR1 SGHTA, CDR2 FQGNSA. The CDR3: CASSLGLVGAETQYF. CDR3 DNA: TGTGCCAGCAGCTTGGGACTAGTGGGTGCAGAGACCCAGTACTTC.

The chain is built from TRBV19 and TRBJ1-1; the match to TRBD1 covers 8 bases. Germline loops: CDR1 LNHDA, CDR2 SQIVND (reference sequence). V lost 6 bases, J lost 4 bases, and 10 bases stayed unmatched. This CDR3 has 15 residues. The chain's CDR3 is CASSSDRGGGTEAFF. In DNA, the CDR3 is TGTGCCAGTAGCTCTGACAGGGGCGGGGGCACTGAAGCTTTCTTT. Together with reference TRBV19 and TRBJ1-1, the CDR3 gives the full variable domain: DGGITQSPKYLFRKEGQNVTLSCEQNLNHDAMYWYRQDPGQGLRLIYYSQIVNDFQKGDIAEGYSVSREKKESFPLTVTSAQKNPTAFYLCASSSDRGGGTEAFFGQGTRLTVV.

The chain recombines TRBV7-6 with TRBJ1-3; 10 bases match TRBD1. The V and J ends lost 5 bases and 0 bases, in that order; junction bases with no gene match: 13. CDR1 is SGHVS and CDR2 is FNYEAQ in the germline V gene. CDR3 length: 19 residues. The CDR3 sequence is CASSRRQGAIKYSGNTIYF. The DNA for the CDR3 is TGTGCCAGCAGCCGTCGACAGGGGGCTATCAAATACTCTGGAAACACCATATATTTT.

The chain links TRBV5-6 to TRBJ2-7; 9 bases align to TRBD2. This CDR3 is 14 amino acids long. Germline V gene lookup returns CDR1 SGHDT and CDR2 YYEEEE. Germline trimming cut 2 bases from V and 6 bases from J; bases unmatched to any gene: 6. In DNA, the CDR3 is TGTGCCAGCAGCTTCTCTAGCGGGGCCCGCGAGCAGTACTTC. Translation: CASSFSSGAREQYF.

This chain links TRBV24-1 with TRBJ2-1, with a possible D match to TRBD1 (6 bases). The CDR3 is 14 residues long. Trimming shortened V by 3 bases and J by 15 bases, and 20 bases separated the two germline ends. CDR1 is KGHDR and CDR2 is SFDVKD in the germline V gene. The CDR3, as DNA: TGTGCCACCAGTGATCTAGCCTCCGGGCAGGGGTGGTTCTTC. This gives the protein CATSDLASGQGWFF.

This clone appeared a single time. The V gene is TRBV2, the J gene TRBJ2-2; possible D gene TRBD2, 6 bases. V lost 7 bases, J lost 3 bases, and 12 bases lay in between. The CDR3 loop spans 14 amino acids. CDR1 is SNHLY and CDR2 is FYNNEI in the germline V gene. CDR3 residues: CASKEGLDTGELFF. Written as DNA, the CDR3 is TGTGCCAGCAAGGAGGGGCTGGACACCGGGGAGCTGTTTTTT.

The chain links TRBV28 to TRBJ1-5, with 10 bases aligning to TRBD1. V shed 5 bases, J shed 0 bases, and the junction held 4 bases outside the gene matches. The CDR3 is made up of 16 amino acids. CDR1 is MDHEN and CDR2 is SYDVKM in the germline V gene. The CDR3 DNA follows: TGTGCCAGCAGTGCCGGGGACAGGGGTAGCAATCAGCCCCAGCATTTT. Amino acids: CASSAGDRGSNQPQHF.

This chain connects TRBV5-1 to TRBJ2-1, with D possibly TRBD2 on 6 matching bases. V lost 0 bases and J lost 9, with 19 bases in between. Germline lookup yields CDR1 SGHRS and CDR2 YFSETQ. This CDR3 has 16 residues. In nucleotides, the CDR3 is TGCGCCAGCAGCTTGGCGGGTGCGGGAAGTAGTAGTGAGCAGTTCTTC. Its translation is CASSLAGAGSSSEQFF.

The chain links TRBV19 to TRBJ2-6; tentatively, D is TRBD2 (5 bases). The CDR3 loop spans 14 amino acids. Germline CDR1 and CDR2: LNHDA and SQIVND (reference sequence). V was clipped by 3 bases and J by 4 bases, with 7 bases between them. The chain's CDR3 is CASSMSGGANVLTF. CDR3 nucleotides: TGTGCCAGTAGTATGTCGGGGGGGGCCAACGTCCTGACTTTC. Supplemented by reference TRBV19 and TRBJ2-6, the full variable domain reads DGGITQSPKYLFRKEGQNVTLSCEQNLNHDAMYWYRQDPGQGLRLIYYSQIVNDFQKGDIAEGYSVSREKKESFPLTVTSAQKNPTAFYLCASSMSGGANVLTFGAGSRLTVL.

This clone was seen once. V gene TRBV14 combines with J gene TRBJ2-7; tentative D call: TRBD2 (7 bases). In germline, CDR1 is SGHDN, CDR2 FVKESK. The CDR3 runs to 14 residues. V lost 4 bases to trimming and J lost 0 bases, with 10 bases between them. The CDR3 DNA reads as TGTGCCAGCAGCCCCGGGGGGCTCTCCTACGAGCAGTACTTC. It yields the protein CASSPGGLSYEQYF.

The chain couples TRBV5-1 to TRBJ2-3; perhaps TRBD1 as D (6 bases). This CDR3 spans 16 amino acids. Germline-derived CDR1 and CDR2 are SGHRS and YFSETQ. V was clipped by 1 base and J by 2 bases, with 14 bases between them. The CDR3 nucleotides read TGCGCCAGCAGCTTGCCACAGACAGGAAACACAGATACGCAGTATTTT. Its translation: CASSLPQTGNTDTQYF.

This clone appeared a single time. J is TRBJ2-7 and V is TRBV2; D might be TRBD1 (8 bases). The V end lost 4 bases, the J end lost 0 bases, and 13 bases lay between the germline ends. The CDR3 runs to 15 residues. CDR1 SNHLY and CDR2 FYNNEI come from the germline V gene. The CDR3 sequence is CASSAGGQDSYEQYF. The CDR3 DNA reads TGTGCCAGCAGTGCGGGGGGACAGGACTCCTACGAGCAGTACTTC. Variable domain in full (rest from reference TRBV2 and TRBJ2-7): EPEVTQTPSHQVTQMGQEVILRCVPISNHLYFYWYRQILGQKVEFLVSFYNNEISEKSEIFDDQFSVERPDGSNFTLKIRSTKLEDSAMYFCASSAGGQDSYEQYFGPGTRLTVT.

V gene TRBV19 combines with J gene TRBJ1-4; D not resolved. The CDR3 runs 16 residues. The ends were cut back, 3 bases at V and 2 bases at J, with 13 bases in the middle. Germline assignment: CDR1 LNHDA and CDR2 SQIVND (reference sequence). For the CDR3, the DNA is TGTGCCAGTAGTATTGGCCGGGAGGCGACTAATGAAAAACTGTTTTTT. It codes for CASSIGREATNEKLFF.

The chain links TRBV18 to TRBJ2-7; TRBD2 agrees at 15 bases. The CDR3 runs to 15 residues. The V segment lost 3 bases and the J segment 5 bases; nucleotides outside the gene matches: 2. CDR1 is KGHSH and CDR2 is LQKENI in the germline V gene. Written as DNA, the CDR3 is TGTGCCAGCTCACCGGGACTAGCGGGAGGAAACGAGCAGTACTTC. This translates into CASSPGLAGGNEQYF.

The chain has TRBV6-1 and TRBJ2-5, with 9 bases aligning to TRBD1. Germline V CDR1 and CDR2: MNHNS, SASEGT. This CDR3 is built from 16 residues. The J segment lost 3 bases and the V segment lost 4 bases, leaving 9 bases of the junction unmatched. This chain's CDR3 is CASSGTGQGYEETQYF. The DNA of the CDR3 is TGTGCCAGCAGTGGTACTGGACAGGGGTACGAAGAGACCCAGTACTTC.

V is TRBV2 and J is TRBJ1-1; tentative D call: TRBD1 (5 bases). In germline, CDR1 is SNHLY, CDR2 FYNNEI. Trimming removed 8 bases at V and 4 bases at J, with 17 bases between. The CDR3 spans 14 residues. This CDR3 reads CASLKVRGGTEAFF. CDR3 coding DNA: TGTGCCAGCCTCAAAGTTCGGGGGGGCACTGAAGCTTTCTTT.

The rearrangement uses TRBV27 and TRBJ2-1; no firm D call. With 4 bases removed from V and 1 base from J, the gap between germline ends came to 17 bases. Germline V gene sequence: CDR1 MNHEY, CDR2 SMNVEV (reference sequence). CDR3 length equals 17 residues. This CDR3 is CASSSPGSRLSYNEQFF. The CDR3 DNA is TGTGCCAGCAGTTCTCCGGGTAGCCGGCTTTCCTACAATGAGCAGTTCTTC.

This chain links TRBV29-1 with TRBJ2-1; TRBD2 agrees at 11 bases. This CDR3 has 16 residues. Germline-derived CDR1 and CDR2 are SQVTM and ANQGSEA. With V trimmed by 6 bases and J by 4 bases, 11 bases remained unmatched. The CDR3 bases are TGCAGCGTGGGCGGGGGGACTAGCGGTCTTTACAATGAGCAGTTCTTC. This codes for CSVGGGTSGLYNEQFF.

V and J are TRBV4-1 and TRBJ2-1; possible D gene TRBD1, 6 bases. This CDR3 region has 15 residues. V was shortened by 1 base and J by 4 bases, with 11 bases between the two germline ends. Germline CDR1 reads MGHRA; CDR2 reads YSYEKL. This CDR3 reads CASSQGLGQYNEQFF. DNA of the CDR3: TGCGCCAGCAGCCAAGGCCTGGGACAATACAATGAGCAGTTCTTC.

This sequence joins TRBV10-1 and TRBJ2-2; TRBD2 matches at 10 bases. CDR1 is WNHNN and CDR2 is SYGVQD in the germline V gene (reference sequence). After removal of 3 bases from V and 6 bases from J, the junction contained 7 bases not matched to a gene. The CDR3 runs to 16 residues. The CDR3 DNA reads TGCGCCAGCAGTGACTTAGCGGGAGGTTTGGCCGGGGAGCTGTTTTTT. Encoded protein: CASSDLAGGLAGELFF.

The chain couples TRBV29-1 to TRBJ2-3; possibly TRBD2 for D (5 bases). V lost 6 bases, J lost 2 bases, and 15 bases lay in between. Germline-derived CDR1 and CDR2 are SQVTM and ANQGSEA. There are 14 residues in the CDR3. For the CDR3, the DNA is TGCAGCGTGAGGATAAAGCGGACCACAGATACGCAGTATTTT. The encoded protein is CSVRIKRTTDTQYF.

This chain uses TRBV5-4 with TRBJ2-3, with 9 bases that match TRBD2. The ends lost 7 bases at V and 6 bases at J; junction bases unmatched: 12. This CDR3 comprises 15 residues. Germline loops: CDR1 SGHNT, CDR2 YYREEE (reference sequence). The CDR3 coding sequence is TGTGCCAGCGGGGTTCTAGCGGGATGGGACGATACGCAGTATTTT. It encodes CASGVLAGWDDTQYF. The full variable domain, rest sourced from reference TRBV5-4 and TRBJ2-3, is ETGVTQSPTHLIKTRGQQVTLRCSSQSGHNTVSWYQQALGQGPQFIFQYYREEENGRGNFPPRFSGLQFPNYSSELNVNALELDDSALYLCASGVLAGWDDTQYFGPGTRLTVL.